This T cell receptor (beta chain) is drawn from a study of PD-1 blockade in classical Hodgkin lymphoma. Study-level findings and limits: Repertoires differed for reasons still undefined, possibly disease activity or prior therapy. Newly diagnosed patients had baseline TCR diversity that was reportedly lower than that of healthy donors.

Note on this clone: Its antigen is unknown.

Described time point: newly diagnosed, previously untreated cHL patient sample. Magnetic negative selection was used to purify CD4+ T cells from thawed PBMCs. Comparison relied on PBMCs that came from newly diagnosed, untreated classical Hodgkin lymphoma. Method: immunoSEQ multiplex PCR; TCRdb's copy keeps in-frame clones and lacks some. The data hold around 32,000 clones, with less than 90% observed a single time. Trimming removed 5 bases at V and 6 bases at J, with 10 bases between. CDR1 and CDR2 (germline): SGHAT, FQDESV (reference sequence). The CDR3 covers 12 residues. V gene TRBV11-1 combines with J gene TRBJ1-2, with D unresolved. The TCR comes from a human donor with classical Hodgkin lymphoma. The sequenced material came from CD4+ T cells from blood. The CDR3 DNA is TGTGCCAGCAGCAGGCACACGGATGGCTACACCTTC. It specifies CASSRHTDGYTF.